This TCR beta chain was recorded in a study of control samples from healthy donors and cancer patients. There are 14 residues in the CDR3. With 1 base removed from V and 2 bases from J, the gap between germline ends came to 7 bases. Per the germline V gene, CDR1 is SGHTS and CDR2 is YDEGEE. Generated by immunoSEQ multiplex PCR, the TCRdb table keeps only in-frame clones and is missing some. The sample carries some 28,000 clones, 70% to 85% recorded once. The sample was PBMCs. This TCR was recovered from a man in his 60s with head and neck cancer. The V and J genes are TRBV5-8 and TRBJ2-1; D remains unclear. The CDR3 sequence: CASSLYRTYNEQFF. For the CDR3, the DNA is TGTGCCAGCAGCTTGTATCGAACCTACAATGAGCAGTTCTTC.